What follows describes a single TCR beta chain. Its matching antigen is unknown. This CDR3 contains 13 residues. V was shortened by 2 bases and J by 4 bases, with 9 bases between the two germline ends. The germline V gene encodes CDR1 DFQATT and CDR2 SNEGSKA (reference sequence). Primed by a sample-barcoded 5' primer and a J-beta primer mix, a second PCR proceeded for 7 to 11 cycles. Every cDNA was tagged by a template-switch adaptor with 12 random nucleotides. TCRdb independently ran MiXCR on the 5' RACE reads; one entry per CDR3 protein. The table shows roughly 1,500,000 distinct CDR3 sequences, with approximately 42% occurring only once. The data stem from a study of blood T cells in healthy people across ages. General study points: Investigators treated diversity estimates from one million T cells as underestimates. Unsorted PBMCs blocked a conclusive comparison of naive and antigen-experienced cells.

The material sequenced was blood. The J gene is TRBJ2-1, the V gene TRBV20-1; D not certain. This clonotype was sampled from a woman under 30 in good health. CDR3 sequence (DNA): TGCAGTGCTAGAACCGCGGTGTACAATGAGCAGTTCTTC. Protein sequence: CSARTAVYNEQFF.